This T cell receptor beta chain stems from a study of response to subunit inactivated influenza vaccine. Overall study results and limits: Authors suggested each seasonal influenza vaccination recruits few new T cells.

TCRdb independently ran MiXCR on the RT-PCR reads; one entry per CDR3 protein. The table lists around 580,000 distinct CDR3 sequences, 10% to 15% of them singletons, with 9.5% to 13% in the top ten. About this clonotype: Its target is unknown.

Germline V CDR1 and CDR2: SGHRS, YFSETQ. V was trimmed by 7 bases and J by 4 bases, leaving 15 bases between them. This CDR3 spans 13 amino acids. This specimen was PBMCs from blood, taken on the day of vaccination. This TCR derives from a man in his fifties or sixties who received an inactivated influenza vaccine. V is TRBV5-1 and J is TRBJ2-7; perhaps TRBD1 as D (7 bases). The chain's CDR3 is CASAPGGIYEQYF. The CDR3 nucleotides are TGCGCCAGCGCCCCAGGGGGGATTTACGAGCAGTACTTC.